The source of this T cell receptor (beta chain) is a study of low-dose radiotherapy and immunotherapy resistance in tumors (dated 2022 in TCRdb). General notes on the study: Cohort 1 received 0.5 Gy per fraction every 2 weeks, with a prescribed total PTV dose of 6.5 Gy. Starting on cycle 1 day 1, patients took 300 mg of aspirin by mouth once daily for four cycles. Cohort 2 received 1 Gy per fraction every two weeks, with a total of 13 Gy over 26 weeks. Randomization of trial participants into treatment groups was not performed. Eight patients were included in the translational analysis: three from the first dose cohort and the first five from the second dose cohort. Nivolumab and ipilimumab were both given intravenously, with nivolumab at a 240 mg flat dose every two weeks and ipilimumab at 1 mg/kg every six weeks. Cyclophosphamide 200 mg/m2 was administered intravenously every two weeks, one day before each radiation and immunotherapy administration.

This clonotype was found a few times. The antigen it binds to is not known. No much larger clone exists at a distance of one base, and base qualities are not known. What the time point label conveys for this sample: after trial treatment. The treatment or condition label on this specimen signifies: LDRT plus nivolumab, ipilimumab, low-dose cyclophosphamide and aspirin (RACIN trial). Donors were enrolled in RACIN, a single-arm phase I dose-escalation trial in which nivolumab, ipilimumab, aspirin, low-dose cyclophosphamide and low-dose radiotherapy were combined. To be eligible, a patient needed to have an advanced solid tumor that was TIL-negative. CDR1 SNHLY and CDR2 FYNNEI are derived from the germline V gene. V loses 2 bases of germline sequence and J loses 3 bases, and the interval between the two ends is 11 bases. Inclusive of the bounding cysteine and phenylalanine, the CDR3 is 15 residues long. Only the CDR3 part of the read is kept: 45 bases, read in frame from the first base.

Data came from an Illumina HiSeq 2500. Superscript III and a set of TRAV- and TRBV-specific primers were used to synthesize first-strand cDNA, so that both TCRalpha and TCRbeta chains were covered. A roughly 20-cycle PCR with Phusion amplified the TCRs, pairing a constant-region primer with the adapter that was attached to the V primers. The MessageAmp II aRNA Amplification Kit was used to amplify the isolated mRNA, with in vitro transcription run for approximately 15 hours at 37 degrees C. The Dynabeads mRNA DIRECT Purification Kit was used to isolate mRNA for TCR sequencing. Indexed Illumina adapters were added in a second Phusion PCR of 25 cycles, after which AMPure XP beads were used to purify the products. The study's processing was this. Custom Perl scripts pooled TCR sequences encoding the same protein, removed out-of-frame sequences and computed each clonotype's abundance. Any TCR sequence supported by only a single read was excluded from analysis. Shannon entropy, Gini index, clonality, richness, and the frequency of TCRs shared between repertoires were included as repertoire metrics. In TCRdb, the public reads were trimmed at Q25 with fastp and aligned with MiXCR, with productive beta chains retained. Rows are combined by CDR3 protein, so each entry shows the most common genes and DNA. The V and J calls follow TCRdb's processing rather than the paper's. The sample has 95,000 to 100,000 distinct CDR3 sequences on record, less than 25% of them singletons. The ten largest clones represent over 4% of the sample.

This receptor was taken from a male donor with prostate cancer. This receptor chain uses TRBV2 and TRBJ2-1, with the D call perhaps TRBD1 or TRBD2, each one matching 5 bases. The source was PBMCs, collected after low-dose radiotherapy plus immunotherapy. CDR3 loop: CASSELVGVYNEQFF. The DNA sequence follows: TGTGCCAGCAGTGAATTGGTGGGGGTCTACAATGAGCAGTTCTTC.